The 23 T cell receptor beta chains given below trace back to one sample, sequenced in a study of type 1 regulatory T cells. These receptors' antigens are unknown. TCRdb independently ran MiXCR on the reads; one entry per CDR3 protein. The table includes over 55,000 distinct CDR3 sequences, around 60% detected once. Sequencing was carried out using cultured T cells, either the whole culture or a sorted T cell fraction (not recorded which). Sample subset: Tr1-enriched cell product generated in vitro against host alloantigens. All receptors derive from a human donor in good health.

The chain links TRBV19 to TRBJ2-1; D is possibly TRBD2 (6 bases). The CDR3 has 15 residues. The V gene's germline CDR1 is LNHDA and CDR2 SQIVND (reference sequence). Deletions cut 3 bases from V and 8 bases from J, with 17 bases between. CDR3 amino acids: CASSIDGSKVDEQFF. CDR3 nucleotides: TGTGCCAGTAGTATTGACGGGAGTAAAGTAGATGAGCAGTTCTTC.

With respect to this clonotype: This may arise from a read error, as a much more abundant clone is one base away. This sequence joins TRBV5-1 and TRBJ2-7, with a weak D call TRBD2 (6 bases). The CDR3 is 14 residues long. Per the germline V gene, CDR1 is SGHRS and CDR2 is YFSETQ. In DNA form, the CDR3 reads TGCGCCGGCAGCTTGGAGGGCCAGGCATCCGAGCAGTACTTC. Amino acid sequence: CAGSLEGQASEQYF.

This clonotype was seen a handful of times. The chain uses TRBV3-1 and TRBJ1-1; D is unclear. The CDR3 runs to 14 residues. Germline V gives CDR1 LGHDT, CDR2 YNNKEL (reference sequence). The ends were cut back, 2 bases at V and 1 base at J, with 8 bases in the middle. CDR3 region: CASSQLWGNTEAFF. The CDR3 nucleotides read TGTGCCAGCAGCCAACTATGGGGGAACACTGAAGCTTTCTTT.

The J gene is TRBJ2-3, the V gene TRBV14; TRBD1 aligns across 11 bases. Germline loops: CDR1 SGHDN, CDR2 FVKESK. The CDR3 sequence is 15 residues long. Trimming removed 2 bases from V and 6 bases from J; junction bases left unmatched: 4. The CDR3 nucleotides read TGTGCCAGCAGCCAACGGACAGGGGGCGTGGATACGCAGTATTTT. This sequence encodes CASSQRTGGVDTQYF.

This chain connects TRBV12-3 or TRBV12-4 to TRBJ2-5; TRBD2 matches 7 bases. CDR3 length equals 14 residues. V trimming: 7 bases; J trimming: 1 base; junction bases outside the gene matches: 6. As DNA, the CDR3 is TGTGCCAGCAATAATCTAGCGGTCCAAGAGACCCAGTACTTC. This gives the protein CASNNLAVQETQYF.

The chain carries TRBV3-1 and TRBJ2-5; 12 bases fit TRBD2. CDR1 and CDR2 (germline): LGHDT, YNNKEL (reference sequence). Germline trimming cut 4 bases from V and 1 base from J; bases unmatched to any gene: 10. The CDR3 loop spans 18 amino acids. The CDR3 loop reads CASSRGLAGSSFQETQYF. Written as DNA, the CDR3 is TGTGCCAGCAGCCGGGGACTAGCGGGTTCATCATTCCAAGAGACCCAGTACTTC.

The chain links TRBV7-8 to TRBJ1-3, with 7 bases lining up with TRBD1. Unmatched junction bases numbered 4, after V lost 5 bases and J lost 0 bases. Per the germline V gene, CDR1 is SGHVS and CDR2 is FQNEAQ. The CDR3 runs to 15 residues. CDR3 DNA: TGTGCCAGCAGCCCAGGGACAGACTCTGGAAACACCATATATTTT. Its translation: CASSPGTDSGNTIYF. Together with reference TRBV7-8 and TRBJ1-3, the CDR3 gives the full variable domain: GAGVSQSPRYKVAKRGQDVALRCDPISGHVSLFWYQQALGQGPEFLTYFQNEAQLDKSGLPSDRFFAERPEGSVSTLKIQRTQQEDSAVYLCASSPGTDSGNTIYFGEGSWLTVV.

This clonotype was counted a few times. The V gene is TRBV2, the J gene TRBJ2-1; no reliable D call. Deletions cut 8 bases from V and 8 bases from J, with 16 bases between. Germline lookup yields CDR1 SNHLY and CDR2 FYNNEI. This CDR3 has 13 residues. CDR3 in DNA: TGTGCCAGCTCGGTACAAGGAACTGATGAGCAGTTCTTC. Translating gives CASSVQGTDEQFF.

The chain is built from TRBV20-1 and TRBJ1-2; no clear D. Looked up from germline, CDR1 is DFQATT and CDR2 is SNEGSKA (reference sequence). This CDR3 spans 13 amino acids. Trimming left V 5 bases short and J 6 bases short, with 16 bases between. CDR3 DNA: TGCAGTGCTCATGGGCGGGCGCGGGATGGCTACACCTTC. As protein: CSAHGRARDGYTF.

The chain combines TRBV12-3 or TRBV12-4 with TRBJ1-1; D not resolved. Trimming stripped 7 bases from V and 6 bases from J, with 12 bases between. The length of the CDR3 is 12 residues. CDR3 protein: CASMPLNAEAFF. The CDR3 nucleotides read TGTGCCAGCATGCCACTTAACGCTGAAGCTTTCTTT.

In its sample, this clonotype was seen a few times. The genes are TRBV19 and TRBJ1-1; maybe TRBD1 (5 bases). The CDR3 length is 14 residues. Germline V gives CDR1 LNHDA, CDR2 SQIVND (reference sequence). The V and J ends lost 6 bases and 0 bases respectively, with 11 bases between them. CDR3 DNA sequence: TGTGCCAGTAGCATGGAGGGGATGAACACTGAAGCTTTCTTT. Translating gives CASSMEGMNTEAFF.

The chain recombines TRBV5-6 with TRBJ1-2; 10 nucleotides line up with TRBD1. Germline V gene data show CDR1 as SGHDT and CDR2 as YYEEEE. Trimming removed 7 bases from V and 7 bases from J; junction bases left unmatched: 19. This CDR3 contains 17 residues. The CDR3 sequence: CASCNTFRDRGVGGYTF. The CDR3 region has the DNA TGTGCCAGCTGCAATACCTTCCGGGACAGGGGAGTAGGTGGCTACACCTTC.

The gene calls are TRBV7-2 and TRBJ1-4, with 10 bases matching TRBD1. CDR1 and CDR2 from the germline V gene are SGHTA and FQGNSA. Trimming at V came to 5 bases and at J to 2 bases, leaving 14 bases not matched to a gene. The CDR3 consists of 19 residues. The CDR3 DNA reads TGTGCCAGCAGCCCCACCTGGGTGGACAGGGGGACCACTAATGAAAAACTGTTTTTT. It yields the protein CASSPTWVDRGTTNEKLFF.

V gene TRBV19 combines with J gene TRBJ1-1; 8 bases map to TRBD1. The germline CDR1 and CDR2 sequences are LNHDA and SQIVND (reference sequence). The V segment lost 3 bases and the J segment 3 bases; nucleotides outside the gene matches: 0. The CDR3 totals 13 residues. The CDR3, as DNA: TGTGCCAGTAGTATGGACAGGGACACTGAAGCTTTCTTT. This sequence encodes CASSMDRDTEAFF.

About this clonotype itself: A read error may account for a junction end that differs from germline. V usage is TRBV6-1 and J usage is TRBJ2-4, with 9 bases identical to TRBD1. The length of the CDR3 is 16 residues. Germline lookup yields CDR1 MNHNS and CDR2 SASEGT. The CDR3 DNA reads TGTGCCAGCAGTGAAGTAAACAGGGGGCCGGGGGACATTCAGCACTTC. Encoded protein: CASSEVNRGPGDIQHF.

The chain combines TRBV7-3 with TRBJ2-7; D may be TRBD1 (6 bases). Germline values: CDR1 SGHTA, CDR2 FQGTGA. The CDR3 runs 16 residues. Trimming stripped 4 bases from V and 7 bases from J, with 23 bases between. CDR3 nucleotide sequence: TGTGCCAGCAGCTCCCAGGGGCACTCTGCGAGGGATGAGCAGTACTTC. Protein sequence: CASSSQGHSARDEQYF.

This chain links TRBV2 with TRBJ2-1; 8 nucleotides line up with TRBD2. The length of the CDR3 is 16 residues. Per germline, CDR1 SNHLY and CDR2 FYNNEI. With V trimmed by 2 bases and J by 4 bases, 7 bases remained unmatched. CDR3 protein: CASSEQAGGSYNEQFF. CDR3 coding DNA: TGTGCCAGCAGTGAACAGGCGGGAGGTAGTTACAATGAGCAGTTCTTC.

V and J are TRBV15 and TRBJ2-7, with TRBD2 matching 9 bases. The CDR3 runs to 16 residues. V shed 0 bases, J shed 2 bases, and the junction held 5 bases outside the gene matches. The V gene's germline CDR1 is LNHNV and CDR2 YYDKDF (reference sequence). The chain's CDR3 is CATSRDLGGRAYEQYF. CDR3 sequence (DNA): TGTGCCACCAGCAGAGATTTAGGCGGGAGGGCCTACGAGCAGTACTTC.

J is TRBJ1-1 and V is TRBV4-1; weak D call: TRBD1 (6 bases). Trimming pared 4 bases from V and 1 base from J, leaving 13 bases between. The CDR3 consists of 15 residues. Looked up from germline, CDR1 is MGHRA and CDR2 is YSYEKL. For the CDR3, the DNA is TGCGCCAGCAGCCCTCGGACAGAGACGAACACTGAAGCTTTCTTT. It encodes CASSPRTETNTEAFF.

V is TRBV12-3 or TRBV12-4 and J is TRBJ1-6; perhaps TRBD1 as D (6 bases). The V gene lost 1 base and the J gene lost 8 bases, with 9 bases spanning the gap. This CDR3 contains 14 residues. In nucleotides, the CDR3 is TGTGCCAGCAGTTTAGACAGGGAAGATTCACCCCTCCACTTT. It codes for CASSLDREDSPLHF.

This clonotype was seen a handful of times. The genes are TRBV12-3 or TRBV12-4 and TRBJ2-7; no clear D gene. Trimming shortened V by 6 bases and J by 8 bases, and 14 bases separated the two germline ends. The CDR3 is made up of 12 amino acids. The CDR3 nucleotides are TGTGCCAGCAGCCCCGTAAAACAACAGCAGTACTTC. Translation: CASSPVKQQQYF.

V and J are TRBV12-3 or TRBV12-4 and TRBJ2-1; D is perhaps TRBD2 (6 bases). Trimming removed 6 bases from V and 7 bases from J, with 16 bases in between. The CDR3 is made up of 14 amino acids. The CDR3 DNA reads TGTGCCAGCAGCGCGGGGTCCCAGTGGAATGAGCAGTTCTTC. Translating gives CASSAGSQWNEQFF.

The CDR3, as DNA: TGTGCCAGTAGTATGACGTCACAGGGTGCTTATGGCTACACCTTC. Translated: CASSMTSQGAYGYTF. This sequence joins TRBV19 and TRBJ1-2, with a possible D match to TRBD1 (6 bases). Germline CDR1 reads LNHDA; CDR2 reads SQIVND (reference sequence). The CDR3 has 15 residues. Between the trimmed V and J ends, which lost 3 bases and 5 bases, there was a span of 16 bases.